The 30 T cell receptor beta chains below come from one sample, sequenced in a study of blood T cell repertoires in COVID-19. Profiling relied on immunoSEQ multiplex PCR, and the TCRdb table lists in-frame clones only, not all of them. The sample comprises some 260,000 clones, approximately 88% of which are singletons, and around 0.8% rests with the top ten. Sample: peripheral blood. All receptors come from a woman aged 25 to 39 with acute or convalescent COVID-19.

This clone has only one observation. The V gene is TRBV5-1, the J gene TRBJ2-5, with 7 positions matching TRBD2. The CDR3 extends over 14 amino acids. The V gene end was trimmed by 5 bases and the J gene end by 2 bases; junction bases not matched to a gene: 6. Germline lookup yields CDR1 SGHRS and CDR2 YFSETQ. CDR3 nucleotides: TGCGCCAGCAGGTCGTCGGGGGGACAAGAGACCCAGTACTTC. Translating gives CASRSSGGQETQYF.

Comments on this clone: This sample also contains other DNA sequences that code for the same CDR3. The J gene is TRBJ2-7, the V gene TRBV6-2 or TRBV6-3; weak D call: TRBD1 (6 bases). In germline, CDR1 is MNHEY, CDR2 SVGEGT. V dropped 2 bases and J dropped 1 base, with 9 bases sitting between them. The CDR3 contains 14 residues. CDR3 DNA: TGTGCCAGCAGTTACCTACAGGGTTCCTACGAGCAGTACTTC. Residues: CASSYLQGSYEQYF.

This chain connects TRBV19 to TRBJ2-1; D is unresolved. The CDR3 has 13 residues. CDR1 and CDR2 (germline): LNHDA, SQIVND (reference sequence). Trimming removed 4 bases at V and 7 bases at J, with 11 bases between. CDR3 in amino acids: CASSKRFENEQFF. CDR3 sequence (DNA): TGTGCCAGTAGTAAGAGGTTTGAGAATGAGCAGTTCTTC.

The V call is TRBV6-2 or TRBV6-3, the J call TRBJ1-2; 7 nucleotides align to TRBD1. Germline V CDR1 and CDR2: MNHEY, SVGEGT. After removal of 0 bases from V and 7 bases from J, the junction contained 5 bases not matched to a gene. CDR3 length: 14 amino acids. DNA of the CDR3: TGTGCCAGCAGTTACTCGACAGGGTTGAGTGGCTACACCTTC. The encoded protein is CASSYSTGLSGYTF.

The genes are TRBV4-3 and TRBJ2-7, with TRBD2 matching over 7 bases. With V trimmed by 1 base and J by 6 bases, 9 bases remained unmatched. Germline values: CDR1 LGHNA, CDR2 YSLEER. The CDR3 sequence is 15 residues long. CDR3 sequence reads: CASSQGTGGPVEQYF. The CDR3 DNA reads TGCGCCAGCAGCCAAGGTACGGGAGGCCCCGTCGAGCAGTACTTC.

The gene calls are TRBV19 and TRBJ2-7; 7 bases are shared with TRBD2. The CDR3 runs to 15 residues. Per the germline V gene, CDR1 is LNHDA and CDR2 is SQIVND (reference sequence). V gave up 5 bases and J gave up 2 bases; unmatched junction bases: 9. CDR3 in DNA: TGTGCCAGTAGTGCGCCGGGACGGGGGGCCTACGAGCAGTACTTC. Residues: CASSAPGRGAYEQYF.

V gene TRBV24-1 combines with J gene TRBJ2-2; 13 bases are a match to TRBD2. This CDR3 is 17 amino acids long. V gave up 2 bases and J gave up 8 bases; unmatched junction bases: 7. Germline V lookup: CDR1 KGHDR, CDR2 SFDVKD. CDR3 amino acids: CATSDYGTSGISGELFF. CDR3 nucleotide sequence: TGTGCCACCAGTGATTACGGGACTAGCGGGATCTCGGGGGAGCTGTTTTTT.

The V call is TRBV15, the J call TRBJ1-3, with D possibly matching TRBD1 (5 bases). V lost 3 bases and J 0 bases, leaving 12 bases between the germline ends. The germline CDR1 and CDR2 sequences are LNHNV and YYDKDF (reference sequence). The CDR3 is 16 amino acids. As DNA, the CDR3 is TGTGCCACCAGCAGGGGGGGACGGAGCTCTGGAAACACCATATATTTT. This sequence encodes CATSRGGRSSGNTIYF.

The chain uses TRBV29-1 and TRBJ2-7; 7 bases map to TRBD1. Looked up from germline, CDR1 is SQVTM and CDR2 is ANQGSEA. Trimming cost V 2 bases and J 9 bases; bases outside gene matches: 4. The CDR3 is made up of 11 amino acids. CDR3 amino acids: CSVEKGQTQYF. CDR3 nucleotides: TGCAGCGTTGAAAAGGGACAGACGCAGTACTTC.

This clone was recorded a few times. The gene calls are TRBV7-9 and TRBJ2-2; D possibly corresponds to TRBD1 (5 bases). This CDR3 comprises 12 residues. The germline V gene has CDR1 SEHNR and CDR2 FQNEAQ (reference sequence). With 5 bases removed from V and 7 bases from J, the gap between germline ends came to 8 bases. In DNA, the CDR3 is TGTGCCAGCAGCAGGGGTTACGGGGAGCTGTTTTTT. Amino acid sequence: CASSRGYGELFF.

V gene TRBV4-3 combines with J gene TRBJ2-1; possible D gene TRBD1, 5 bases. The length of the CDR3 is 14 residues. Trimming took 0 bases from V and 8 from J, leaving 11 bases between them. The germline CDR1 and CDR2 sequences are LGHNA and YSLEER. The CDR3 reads CASSQDDRSYEQFF. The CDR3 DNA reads TGCGCCAGCAGCCAAGATGACAGATCCTATGAGCAGTTCTTC.

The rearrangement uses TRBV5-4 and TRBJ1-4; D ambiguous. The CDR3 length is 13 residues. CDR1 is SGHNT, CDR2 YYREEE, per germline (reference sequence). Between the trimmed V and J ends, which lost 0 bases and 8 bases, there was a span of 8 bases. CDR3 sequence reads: CASSLGTGEKLFF. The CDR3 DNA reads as TGTGCCAGCAGCTTGGGAACGGGGGAAAAACTGTTTTTT.

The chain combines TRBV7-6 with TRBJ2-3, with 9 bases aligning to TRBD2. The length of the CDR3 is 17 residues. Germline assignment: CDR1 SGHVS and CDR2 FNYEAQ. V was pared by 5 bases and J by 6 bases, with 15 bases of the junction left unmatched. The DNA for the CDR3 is TGTGCCAGCAGCCCCCCGGATAGCGGGAGCTTAACTGATACGCAGTATTTT. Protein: CASSPPDSGSLTDTQYF.

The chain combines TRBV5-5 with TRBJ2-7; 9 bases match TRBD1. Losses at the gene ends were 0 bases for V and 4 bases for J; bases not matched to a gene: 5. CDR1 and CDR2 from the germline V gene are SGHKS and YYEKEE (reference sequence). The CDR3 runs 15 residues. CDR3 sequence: CASSLVSGTGYEQYF. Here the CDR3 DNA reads TGTGCCAGCAGCTTGGTGTCCGGGACAGGGTACGAGCAGTACTTC.

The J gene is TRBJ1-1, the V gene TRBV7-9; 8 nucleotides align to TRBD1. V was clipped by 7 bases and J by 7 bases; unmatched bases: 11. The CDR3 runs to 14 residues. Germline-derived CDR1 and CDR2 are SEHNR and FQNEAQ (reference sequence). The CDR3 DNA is TGTGCCAGCACCCAATCCGGACAGGGCTATGAAGCTTTCTTT. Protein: CASTQSGQGYEAFF.

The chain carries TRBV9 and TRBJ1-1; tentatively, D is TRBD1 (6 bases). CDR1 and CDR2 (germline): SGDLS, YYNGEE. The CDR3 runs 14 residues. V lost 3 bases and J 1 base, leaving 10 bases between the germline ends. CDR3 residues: CASSAGTWNTEAFF. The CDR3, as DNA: TGTGCCAGCAGCGCCGGGACATGGAACACTGAAGCTTTCTTT.

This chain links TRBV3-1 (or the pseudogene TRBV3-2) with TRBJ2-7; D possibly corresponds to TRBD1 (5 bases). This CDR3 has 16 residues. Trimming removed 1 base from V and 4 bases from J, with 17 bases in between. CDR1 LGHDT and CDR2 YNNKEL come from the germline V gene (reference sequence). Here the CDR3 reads CASSQVTKGVPYEQYF. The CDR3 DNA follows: TGTGCCAGCAGCCAAGTAACCAAAGGGGTCCCTTACGAGCAGTACTTC.

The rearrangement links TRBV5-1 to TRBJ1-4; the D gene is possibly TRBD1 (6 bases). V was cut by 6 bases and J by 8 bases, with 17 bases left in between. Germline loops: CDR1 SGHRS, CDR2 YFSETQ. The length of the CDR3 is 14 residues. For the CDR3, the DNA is TGCGCCAGCACATCGGACAGCCTGGGAGAAAAACTGTTTTTT. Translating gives CASTSDSLGEKLFF. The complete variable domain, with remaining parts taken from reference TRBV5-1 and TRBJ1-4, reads KAGVTQTPRYLIKTRGQQVTLSCSPISGHRSVSWYQQTPGQGLQFLFEYFSETQRNKGNFPGRFSGRQFSNSRSEMNVSTLELGDSALYLCASTSDSLGEKLFFGSGTQLSVL.

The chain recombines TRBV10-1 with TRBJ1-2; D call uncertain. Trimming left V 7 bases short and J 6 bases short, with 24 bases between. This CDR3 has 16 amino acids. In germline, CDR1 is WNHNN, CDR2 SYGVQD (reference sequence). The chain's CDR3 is CASIPLRWWSCHGYTF. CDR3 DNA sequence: TGCGCCAGCATACCCCTCCGGTGGTGGTCGTGCCATGGCTACACCTTC.

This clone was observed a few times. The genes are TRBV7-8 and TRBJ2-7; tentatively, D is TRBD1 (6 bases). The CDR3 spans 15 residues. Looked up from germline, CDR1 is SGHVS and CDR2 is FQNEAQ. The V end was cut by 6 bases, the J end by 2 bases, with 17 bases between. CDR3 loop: CASSSPGHKTYEQYF. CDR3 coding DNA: TGTGCCAGCAGTTCACCGGGACACAAAACCTACGAGCAGTACTTC. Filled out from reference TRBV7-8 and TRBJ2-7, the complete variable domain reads GAGVSQSPRYKVAKRGQDVALRCDPISGHVSLFWYQQALGQGPEFLTYFQNEAQLDKSGLPSDRFFAERPEGSVSTLKIQRTQQEDSAVYLCASSSPGHKTYEQYFGPGTRLTVT.

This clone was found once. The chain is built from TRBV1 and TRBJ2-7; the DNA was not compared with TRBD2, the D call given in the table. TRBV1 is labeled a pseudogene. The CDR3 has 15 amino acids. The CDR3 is CTSSQVVRGGYEQYF. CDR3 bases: TGCACCAGCAGCCAAGTCGTGAGGGGAGGCTACGAGCAGTACTTC.

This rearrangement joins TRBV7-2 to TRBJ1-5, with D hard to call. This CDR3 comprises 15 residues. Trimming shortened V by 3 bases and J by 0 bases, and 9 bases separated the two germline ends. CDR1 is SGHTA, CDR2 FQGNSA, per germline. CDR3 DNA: TGTGCCAGCAGCTTGGGCGTATATAGCAATCAGCCCCAGCATTTT. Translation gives CASSLGVYSNQPQHF.

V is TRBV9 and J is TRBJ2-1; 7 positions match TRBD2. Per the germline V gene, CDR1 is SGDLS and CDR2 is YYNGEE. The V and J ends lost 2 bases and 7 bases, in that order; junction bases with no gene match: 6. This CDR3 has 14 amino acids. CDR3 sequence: CASSVLAGVNEQFF. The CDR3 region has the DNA TGTGCCAGCAGCGTTTTAGCGGGCGTAAATGAGCAGTTCTTC. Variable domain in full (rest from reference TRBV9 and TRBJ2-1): DSGVTQTPKHLITATGQRVTLRCSPRSGDLSVYWYQQSLDQGLQFLIQYYNGEERAKGNILERFSAQQFPDLHSELNLSSLELGDSALYFCASSVLAGVNEQFFGPGTRLTVL.

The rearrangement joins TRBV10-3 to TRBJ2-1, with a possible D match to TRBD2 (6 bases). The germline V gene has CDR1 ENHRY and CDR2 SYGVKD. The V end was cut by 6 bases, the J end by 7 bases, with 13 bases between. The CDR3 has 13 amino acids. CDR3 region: CAISAGPLNEQFF. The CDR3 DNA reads TGTGCCATCAGCGCGGGACCGCTGAATGAGCAGTTCTTC.

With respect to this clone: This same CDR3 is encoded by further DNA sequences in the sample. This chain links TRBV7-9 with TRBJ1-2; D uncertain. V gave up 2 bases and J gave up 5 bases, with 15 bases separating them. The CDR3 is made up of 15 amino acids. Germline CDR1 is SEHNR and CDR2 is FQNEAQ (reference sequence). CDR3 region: CASSLMATGGYGYTF. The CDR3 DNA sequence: TGTGCCAGCAGCTTAATGGCTACGGGTGGTTATGGCTACACCTTC.

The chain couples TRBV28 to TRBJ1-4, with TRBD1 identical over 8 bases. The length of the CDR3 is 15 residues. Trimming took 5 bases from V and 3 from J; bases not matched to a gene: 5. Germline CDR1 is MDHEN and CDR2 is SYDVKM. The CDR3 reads CASSPDRGPNEKLFF. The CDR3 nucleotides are TGTGCCAGCAGTCCCGACAGGGGCCCTAATGAAAAACTGTTTTTT.

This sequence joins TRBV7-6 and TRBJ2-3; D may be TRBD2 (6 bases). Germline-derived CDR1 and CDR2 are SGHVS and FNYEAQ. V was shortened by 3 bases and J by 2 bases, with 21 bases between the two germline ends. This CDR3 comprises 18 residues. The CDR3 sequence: CASSLVVLVAATTDTQYF. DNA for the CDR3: TGTGCCAGCAGCTTGGTTGTTTTGGTAGCGGCAACCACAGATACGCAGTATTTT.

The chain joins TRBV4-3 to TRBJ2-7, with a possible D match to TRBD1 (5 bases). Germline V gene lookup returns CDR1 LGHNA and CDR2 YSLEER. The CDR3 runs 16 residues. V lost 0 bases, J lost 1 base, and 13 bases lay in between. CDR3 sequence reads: CASSQDPGRGSYEQYF. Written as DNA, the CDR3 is TGCGCCAGCAGCCAAGATCCCGGAAGGGGATCCTACGAGCAGTACTTC.

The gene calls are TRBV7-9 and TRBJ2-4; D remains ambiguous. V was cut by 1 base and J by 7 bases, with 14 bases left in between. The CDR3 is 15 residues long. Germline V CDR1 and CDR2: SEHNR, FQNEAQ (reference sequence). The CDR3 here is CASSLDVTVLNIQYF. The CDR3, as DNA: TGTGCCAGCAGCTTAGACGTAACGGTCCTCAACATTCAGTACTTC.

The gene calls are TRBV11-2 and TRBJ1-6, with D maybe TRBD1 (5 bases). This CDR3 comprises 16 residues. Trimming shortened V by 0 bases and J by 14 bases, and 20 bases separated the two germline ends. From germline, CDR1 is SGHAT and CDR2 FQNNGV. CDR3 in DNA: TGTGCCAGCAGCTTAGATTCGGGGGAGGGACCCTGGGCCCTCCACTTT. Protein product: CASSLDSGEGPWALHF.